Sequencing of this T cell receptor (beta chain) was carried out in a study of chemoradiotherapy in HPV16-positive cancers. Overall study: Candidate HPV-specific clones and shared TCR motifs came from a couple of HPV16-positive patients.

Some clones are missing from TCRdb's copy, which holds only in-frame ones; the method was immunoSEQ multiplex PCR. The sample shows 9,500 to 15,000 clones, 70% to 90% of them seen only once. Remarks on this clone: Its antigen is as yet unknown.

Study-level results: During treatment, candidate HPV-specific clones and E7-related motifs expanded in tumor. Functional assays defining HPV-specific T cells used only a couple of HPV16-positive patients.

Germline-derived CDR1 and CDR2 are SEHNR and FQNEAQ (reference sequence). This CDR3 has 13 amino acids. V was shortened by 5 bases and J by 4 bases, with 10 bases between the two germline ends. This specimen was blood, taken from a patient who underwent chemoradiotherapy. The sequence came from a human donor with HPV-associated anogenital cancer. The genes are TRBV7-9 and TRBJ2-3; D is undetermined. CDR3: CASSAAVADTQYF. Here the CDR3 DNA reads TGTGCCAGCAGCGCCGCCGTGGCAGATACGCAGTATTTT.